This T cell receptor (beta chain) was captured in a study of blood T cell repertoires in COVID-19. Study in general: The United States, Italy and Spain supplied acute and convalescent COVID-19 samples. PBMCs, B-cell-depleted T cells, or T cells provided the cDNA or gDNA that made up the material.

V lost 7 bases, J lost 3 bases, and 10 bases lay in between. The CDR3 contains 13 residues. Germline V gene data show CDR1 as SGHTA and CDR2 as FQGNSA. This clone was seen once. Per the original methods: Amplifying reference gene primers gave estimates of nucleated cell counts. The protocol was immunoSEQ multiplex PCR, while the TCRdb copy is restricted to in-frame clones and leaves out a portion. Clone size and V and J calls were adopted from that table, with D and trimming inferred from the DNA. Of approximately 50,000 clones detected, roughly 86% appear once; the ten largest clones hold roughly 15%.

The sequencing sample was made of peripheral blood. The sequence came from a human donor in a cohort sampled during active COVID-19. The chain links TRBV7-2 to TRBJ2-1; possible D gene TRBD2, 5 bases. The DNA for the CDR3 is TGTGCCAGCACCCCGGACTTCTACAATGAGCAGTTCTTC. Translation gives CASTPDFYNEQFF.